This record covers a single TCR beta chain. Repertoires were generated with immunoSEQ multiplex PCR, while TCRdb's copy carries only in-frame clones and drops some. The data contain under 65,000 clones, over 85% of them singletons. CDR1 and CDR2 (germline): PRHDT, FYEKMQ (reference sequence). V was shortened by 0 bases and J by 4 bases, with 16 bases between the two germline ends. The CDR3 length is 18 residues. Input material: PBMCs. This clonotype was obtained from a man aged 35 to 55 with rheumatoid arthritis. The gene calls are TRBV13 and TRBJ1-6; D remains unclear. This CDR3 reads CASSLGRGGRSYNSPLHF. CDR3 nucleotide sequence: TGTGCCAGCAGCTTAGGCCGCGGAGGGCGAAGTTATAATTCACCCCTCCACTTT.